This T cell receptor (beta chain) was documented in a study of blood T cell repertoires in COVID-19. Study-level information: Samples came from the United States, Italy and Spain, spanning acute and convalescent COVID-19. The cDNA or gDNA used as material had been derived from T cells, B-cell-depleted T cells, or PBMCs.

During active infection, Seattle patients enrolled and were then monitored through disease. The V gene end was trimmed by 5 bases and the J gene end by 4 bases; junction bases not matched to a gene: 5. Germline CDR1 and CDR2: SGHNT and YYREEE (reference sequence). This CDR3 comprises 13 residues. Original methodology: Estimation of nucleated cell counts was performed using reference gene primer amplification. Some clones are missing from TCRdb's copy, which holds only in-frame ones; the method was immunoSEQ multiplex PCR. V, J and clone size derive from that table, while D and trimming were established from the DNA sequence. Counted here are about 480,000 clones, roughly nine tenths occurring once; the ten biggest clones make up around 0.9%. This clone occurred a few times.

The receptor was isolated from a man younger than 30 with COVID-19, enrolled during active disease. Sequencing was carried out using peripheral blood. The chain is built from TRBV5-4 and TRBJ1-2; 7 nucleotides align to TRBD1. The CDR3 protein is CASREQGIYGYTF. The CDR3 region has the DNA TGTGCCAGCAGAGAACAGGGGATCTATGGCTACACCTTC.